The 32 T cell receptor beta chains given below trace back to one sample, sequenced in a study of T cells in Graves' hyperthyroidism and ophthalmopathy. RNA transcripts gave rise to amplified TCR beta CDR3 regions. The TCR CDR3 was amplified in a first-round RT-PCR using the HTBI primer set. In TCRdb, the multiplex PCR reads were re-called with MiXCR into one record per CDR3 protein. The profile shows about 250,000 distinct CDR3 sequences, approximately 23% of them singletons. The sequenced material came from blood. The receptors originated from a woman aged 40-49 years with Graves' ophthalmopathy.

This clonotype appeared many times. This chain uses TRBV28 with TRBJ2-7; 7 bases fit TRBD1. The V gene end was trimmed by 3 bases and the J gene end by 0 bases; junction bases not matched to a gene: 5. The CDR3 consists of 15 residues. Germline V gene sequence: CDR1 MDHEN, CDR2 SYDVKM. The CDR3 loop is CASSLTGTVSYEQYF. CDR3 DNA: TGTGCCAGCAGTTTGACCGGGACAGTCTCCTACGAGCAGTACTTC.

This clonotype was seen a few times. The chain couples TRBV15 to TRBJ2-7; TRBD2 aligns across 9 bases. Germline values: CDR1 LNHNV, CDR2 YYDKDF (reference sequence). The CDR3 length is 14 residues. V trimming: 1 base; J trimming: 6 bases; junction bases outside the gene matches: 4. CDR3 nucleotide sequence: TGTGCCACCAGCAGAGTTGGACTAGCGCCCGAGCAGTACTTC. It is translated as CATSRVGLAPEQYF.

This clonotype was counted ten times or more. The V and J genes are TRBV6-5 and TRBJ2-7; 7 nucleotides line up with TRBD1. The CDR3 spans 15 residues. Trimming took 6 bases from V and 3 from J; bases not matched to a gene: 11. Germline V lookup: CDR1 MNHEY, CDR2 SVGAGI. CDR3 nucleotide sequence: TGTGCCAGCAGCCTCCGGACAGGTAAATTCTACGAGCAGTACTTC. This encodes CASSLRTGKFYEQYF.

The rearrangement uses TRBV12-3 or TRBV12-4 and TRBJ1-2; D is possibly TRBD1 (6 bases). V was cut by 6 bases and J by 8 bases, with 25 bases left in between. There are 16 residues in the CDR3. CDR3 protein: CASSLVERGRQGGYTF. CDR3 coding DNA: TGTGCCAGCAGCCTCGTAGAACGGGGCCGCCAGGGGGGCTACACCTTC.

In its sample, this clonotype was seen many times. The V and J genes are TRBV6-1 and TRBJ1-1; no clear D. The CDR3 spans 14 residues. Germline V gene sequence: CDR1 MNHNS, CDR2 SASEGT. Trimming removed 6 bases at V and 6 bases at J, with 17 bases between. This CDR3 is CASRDHGGIAEAFF. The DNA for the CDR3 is TGTGCCAGCAGGGATCACGGCGGGATCGCTGAAGCTTTCTTT.

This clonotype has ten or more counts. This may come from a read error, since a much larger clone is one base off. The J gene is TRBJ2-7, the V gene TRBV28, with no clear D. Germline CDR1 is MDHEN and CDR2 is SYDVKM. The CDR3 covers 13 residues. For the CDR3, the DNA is TGTGCCGGCAGTTACCTAGACGTCGACGAGCAGTACTTC. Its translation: CAGSYLDVDEQYF.

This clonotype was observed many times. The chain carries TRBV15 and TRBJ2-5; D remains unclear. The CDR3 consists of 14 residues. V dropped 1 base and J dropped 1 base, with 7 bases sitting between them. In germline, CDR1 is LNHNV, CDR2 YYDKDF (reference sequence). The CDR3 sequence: CATSRAPFQETQYF. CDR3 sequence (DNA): TGTGCCACCAGCAGAGCTCCCTTCCAAGAGACCCAGTACTTC.

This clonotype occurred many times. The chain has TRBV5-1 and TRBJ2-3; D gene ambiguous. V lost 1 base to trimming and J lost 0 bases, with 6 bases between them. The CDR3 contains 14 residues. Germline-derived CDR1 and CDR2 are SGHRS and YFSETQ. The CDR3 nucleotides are TGCGCCAGCAGCTTGTCCCACAGCACAGATACGCAGTATTTT. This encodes CASSLSHSTDTQYF. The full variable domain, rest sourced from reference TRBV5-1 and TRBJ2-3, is KAGVTQTPRYLIKTRGQQVTLSCSPISGHRSVSWYQQTPGQGLQFLFEYFSETQRNKGNFPGRFSGRQFSNSRSEMNVSTLELGDSALYLCASSLSHSTDTQYFGPGTRLTVL.

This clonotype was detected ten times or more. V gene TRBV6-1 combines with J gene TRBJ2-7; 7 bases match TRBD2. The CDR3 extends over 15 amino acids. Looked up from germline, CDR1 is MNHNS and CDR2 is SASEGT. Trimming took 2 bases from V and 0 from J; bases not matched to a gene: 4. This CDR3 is CASSEQASGSYEQYF. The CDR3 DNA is TGTGCCAGCAGTGAACAGGCTAGCGGCTCCTACGAGCAGTACTTC.

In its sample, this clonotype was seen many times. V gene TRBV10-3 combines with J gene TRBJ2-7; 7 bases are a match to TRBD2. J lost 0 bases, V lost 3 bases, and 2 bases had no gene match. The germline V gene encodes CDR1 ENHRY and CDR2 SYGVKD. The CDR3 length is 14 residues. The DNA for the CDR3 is TGTGCCATCAGTGAAAGGGACTACTCCTACGAGCAGTACTTC. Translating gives CAISERDYSYEQYF.

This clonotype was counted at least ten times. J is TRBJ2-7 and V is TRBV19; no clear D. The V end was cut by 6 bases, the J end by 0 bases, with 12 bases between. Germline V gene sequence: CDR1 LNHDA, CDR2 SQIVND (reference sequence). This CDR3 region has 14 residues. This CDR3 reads CASSGQSSSYEQYF. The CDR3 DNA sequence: TGTGCCAGTAGCGGGCAGTCAAGCTCCTACGAGCAGTACTTC.

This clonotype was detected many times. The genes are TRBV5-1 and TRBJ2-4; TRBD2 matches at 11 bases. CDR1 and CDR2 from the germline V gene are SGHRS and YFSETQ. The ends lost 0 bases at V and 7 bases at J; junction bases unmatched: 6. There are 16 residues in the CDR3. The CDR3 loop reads CASSLVLAGGFNIQYF. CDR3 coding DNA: TGCGCCAGCAGCTTGGTCCTAGCGGGAGGTTTCAACATTCAGTACTTC. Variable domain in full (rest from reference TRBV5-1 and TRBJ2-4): KAGVTQTPRYLIKTRGQQVTLSCSPISGHRSVSWYQQTPGQGLQFLFEYFSETQRNKGNFPGRFSGRQFSNSRSEMNVSTLELGDSALYLCASSLVLAGGFNIQYFGAGTRLSVL.

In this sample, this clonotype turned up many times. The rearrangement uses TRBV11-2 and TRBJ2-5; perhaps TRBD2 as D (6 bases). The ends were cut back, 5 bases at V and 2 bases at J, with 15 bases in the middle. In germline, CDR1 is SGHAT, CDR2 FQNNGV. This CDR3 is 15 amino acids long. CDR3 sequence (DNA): TGTGCCAGCAGCACTGGGACTCTCCGACAAGAGACCCAGTACTTC. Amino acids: CASSTGTLRQETQYF.

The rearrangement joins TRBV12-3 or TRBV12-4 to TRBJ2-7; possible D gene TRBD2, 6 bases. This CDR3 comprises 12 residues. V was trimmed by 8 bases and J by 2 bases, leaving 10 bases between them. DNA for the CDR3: TGTGCCAGCGGGACTGGACCCTACGAGCAGTACTTC. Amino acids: CASGTGPYEQYF.

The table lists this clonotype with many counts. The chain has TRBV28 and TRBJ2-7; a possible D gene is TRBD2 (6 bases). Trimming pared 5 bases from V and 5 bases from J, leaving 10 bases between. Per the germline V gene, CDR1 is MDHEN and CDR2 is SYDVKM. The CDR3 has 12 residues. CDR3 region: CASSGGYHEQYF. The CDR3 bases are TGTGCCAGCAGTGGAGGGTACCACGAGCAGTACTTC.

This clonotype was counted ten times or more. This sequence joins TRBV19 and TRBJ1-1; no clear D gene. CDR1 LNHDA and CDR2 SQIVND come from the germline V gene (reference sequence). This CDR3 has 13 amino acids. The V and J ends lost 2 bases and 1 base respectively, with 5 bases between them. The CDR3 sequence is CASSIQTNTEAFF. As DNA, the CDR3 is TGTGCCAGTAGTATACAGACGAACACTGAAGCTTTCTTT. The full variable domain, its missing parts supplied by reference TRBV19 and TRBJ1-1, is DGGITQSPKYLFRKEGQNVTLSCEQNLNHDAMYWYRQDPGQGLRLIYYSQIVNDFQKGDIAEGYSVSREKKESFPLTVTSAQKNPTAFYLCASSIQTNTEAFFGQGTRLTVV.

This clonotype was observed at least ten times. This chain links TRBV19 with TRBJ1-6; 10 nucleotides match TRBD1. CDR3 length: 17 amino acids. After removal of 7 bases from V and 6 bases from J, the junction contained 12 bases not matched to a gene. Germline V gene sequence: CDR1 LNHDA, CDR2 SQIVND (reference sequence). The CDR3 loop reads CASNQRTGGVTNSPLHF. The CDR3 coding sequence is TGTGCCAGTAACCAAAGGACAGGGGGAGTAACTAATTCACCCCTCCACTTT.

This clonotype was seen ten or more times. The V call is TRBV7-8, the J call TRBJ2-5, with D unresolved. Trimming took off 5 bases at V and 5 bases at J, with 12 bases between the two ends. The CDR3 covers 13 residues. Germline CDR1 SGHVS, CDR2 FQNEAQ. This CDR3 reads CASSVGLGETQYF. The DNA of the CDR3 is TGTGCCAGCAGCGTGGGTCTAGGGGAGACCCAGTACTTC.

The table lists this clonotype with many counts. The CDR3 sequence: CSASDRSPAEAFF. The DNA for the CDR3 is TGCAGTGCTAGTGACCGCTCCCCGGCTGAAGCTTTCTTT. V usage is TRBV20-1 and J usage is TRBJ1-1; the D is unclear. CDR1 DFQATT and CDR2 SNEGSKA come from the germline V gene (reference sequence). The CDR3 sequence is 13 residues long. V was shortened by 3 bases and J by 6 bases, with 14 bases between the two germline ends.

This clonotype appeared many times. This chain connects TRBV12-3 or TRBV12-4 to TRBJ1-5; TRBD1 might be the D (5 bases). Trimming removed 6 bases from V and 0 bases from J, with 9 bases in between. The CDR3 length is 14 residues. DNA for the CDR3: TGTGCCAGCAGATTACAGGATAGCAATCAGCCCCAGCATTTT. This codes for CASRLQDSNQPQHF.

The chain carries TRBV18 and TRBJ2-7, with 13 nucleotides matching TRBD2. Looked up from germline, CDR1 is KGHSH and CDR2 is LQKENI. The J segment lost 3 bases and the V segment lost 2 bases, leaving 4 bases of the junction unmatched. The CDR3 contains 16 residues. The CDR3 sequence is CASSPEGLAGFYEQYF. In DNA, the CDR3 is TGTGCCAGCTCACCAGAGGGACTAGCGGGATTCTACGAGCAGTACTTC.

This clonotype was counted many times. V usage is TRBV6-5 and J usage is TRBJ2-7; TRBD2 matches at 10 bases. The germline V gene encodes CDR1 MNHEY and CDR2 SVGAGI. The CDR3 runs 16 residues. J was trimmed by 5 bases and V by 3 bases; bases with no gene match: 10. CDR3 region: CASSYVLAGKSDEQYF. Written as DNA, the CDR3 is TGTGCCAGCAGTTATGTACTAGCGGGAAAGTCGGACGAGCAGTACTTC.

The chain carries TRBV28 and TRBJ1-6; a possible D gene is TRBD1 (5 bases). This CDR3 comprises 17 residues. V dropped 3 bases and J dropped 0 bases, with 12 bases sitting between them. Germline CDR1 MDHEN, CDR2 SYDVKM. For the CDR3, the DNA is TGTGCCAGCAGTTTGGGCCCAGGGAGCTCCTATAATTCACCCCTCCACTTT. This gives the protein CASSLGPGSSYNSPLHF.

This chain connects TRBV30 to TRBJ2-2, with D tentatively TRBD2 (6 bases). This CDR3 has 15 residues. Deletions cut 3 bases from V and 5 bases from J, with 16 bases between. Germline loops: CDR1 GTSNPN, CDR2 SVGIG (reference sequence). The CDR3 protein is CAWSRVAVKTGELFF. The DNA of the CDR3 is TGTGCCTGGAGCCGGGTAGCGGTGAAGACCGGGGAGCTGTTTTTT.

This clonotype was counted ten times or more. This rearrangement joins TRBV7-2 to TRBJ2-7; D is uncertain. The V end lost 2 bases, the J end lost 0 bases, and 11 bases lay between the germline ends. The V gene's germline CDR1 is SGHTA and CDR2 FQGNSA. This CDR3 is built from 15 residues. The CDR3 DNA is TGTGCCAGCAGCTTACGGCAGGCGAGCTCCTACGAGCAGTACTTC. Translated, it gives CASSLRQASSYEQYF.

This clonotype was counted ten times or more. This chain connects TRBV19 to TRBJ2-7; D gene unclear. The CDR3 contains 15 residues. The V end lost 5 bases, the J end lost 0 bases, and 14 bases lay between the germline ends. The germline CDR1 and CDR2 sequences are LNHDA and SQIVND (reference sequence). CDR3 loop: CASSATTPSSYEQYF. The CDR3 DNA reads TGTGCCAGTAGTGCCACGACGCCGAGCTCCTACGAGCAGTACTTC.

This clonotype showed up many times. Here the CDR3 reads CASSVPVNSYNEQFF. CDR3 in DNA: TGTGCCAGCAGTGTACCGGTGAACTCCTACAATGAGCAGTTCTTC. The chain links TRBV6-5 to TRBJ2-1; D not resolved. The germline V gene encodes CDR1 MNHEY and CDR2 SVGAGI. This CDR3 is built from 15 residues. V lost 5 bases to trimming and J lost 0 bases, with 11 bases between them.

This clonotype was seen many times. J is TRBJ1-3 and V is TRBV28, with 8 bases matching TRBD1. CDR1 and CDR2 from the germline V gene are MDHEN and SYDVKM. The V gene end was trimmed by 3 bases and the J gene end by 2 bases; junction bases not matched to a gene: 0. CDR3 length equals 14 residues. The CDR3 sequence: CASSLGQAGNTIYF. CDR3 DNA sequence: TGTGCCAGCAGTTTGGGACAGGCTGGAAACACCATATATTTT.

The CDR3 spells CAWARQANYGYTF. CDR3 sequence (DNA): TGTGCCTGGGCAAGACAGGCTAACTATGGCTACACCTTC. This chain uses TRBV30 with TRBJ1-2, with a tentative D call TRBD1 (6 bases). The CDR3 has 13 residues. CDR1 and CDR2 (germline): GTSNPN, SVGIG (reference sequence). Trimming left V 5 bases short and J 0 bases short, with 10 bases between.

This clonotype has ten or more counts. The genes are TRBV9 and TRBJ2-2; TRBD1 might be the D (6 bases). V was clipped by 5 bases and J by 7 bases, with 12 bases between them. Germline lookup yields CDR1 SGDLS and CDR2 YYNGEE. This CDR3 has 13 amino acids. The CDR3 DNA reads TGTGCCAGCAGTGTTACAGGGTACGGGGAGCTGTTTTTT. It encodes CASSVTGYGELFF. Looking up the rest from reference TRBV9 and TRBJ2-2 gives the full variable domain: DSGVTQTPKHLITATGQRVTLRCSPRSGDLSVYWYQQSLDQGLQFLIQYYNGEERAKGNILERFSAQQFPDLHSELNLSSLELGDSALYFCASSVTGYGELFFGEGSRLTVL.

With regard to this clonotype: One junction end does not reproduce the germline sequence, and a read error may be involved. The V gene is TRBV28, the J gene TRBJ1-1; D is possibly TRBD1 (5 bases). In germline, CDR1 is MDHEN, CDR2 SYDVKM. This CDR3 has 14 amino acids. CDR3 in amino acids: CASSLSTVNTEASF. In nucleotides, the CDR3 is TGTGCCAGCAGTTTATCGACAGTGAACACTGAAGCTTCCTTT.

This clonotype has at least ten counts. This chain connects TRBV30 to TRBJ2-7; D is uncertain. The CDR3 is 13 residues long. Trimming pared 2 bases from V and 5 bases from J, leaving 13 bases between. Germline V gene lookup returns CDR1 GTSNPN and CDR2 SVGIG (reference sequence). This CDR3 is CAWSLWGNDEQYF. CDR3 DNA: TGTGCCTGGAGTTTATGGGGAAACGACGAGCAGTACTTC.